Sequencing of this T cell receptor (beta chain) was carried out in a study of blood T cells in healthy people across ages. The germline V gene encodes CDR1 SEHNR and CDR2 FQNEAQ (reference sequence). Trimming removed 7 bases at V and 7 bases at J, with 11 bases between. There are 12 residues in the CDR3. A second PCR of 7 to 11 cycles used a sample-barcoded 5' primer and a J-beta primer mix. TCRdb fed the 5' RACE reads into MiXCR, producing one record per CDR3 protein. The sample holds about 380,000 distinct CDR3 sequences, about half seen once. There were healthy Caucasian individuals from Russia, aged roughly 6 to 100, serving as donors.

The chain recombines TRBV7-9 with TRBJ2-4; D possibly uses TRBD1 or TRBD2 (5 bases each). Sequenced sample: blood. This TCR derives from a man between 60 and 75 years old in good health. CDR3: CASTGTGNIQYF. DNA of the CDR3: TGTGCCAGCACCGGGACCGGGAACATTCAGTACTTC.